This paragraph reports one T cell receptor (beta chain). Sequenced by immunoSEQ multiplex PCR; TCRdb stores in-frame clones only, minus some. The sample has about 260,000 clones; approximately 90% are singletons. CDR1 and CDR2 (germline): SGHRS, YFSETQ. The CDR3 sequence is 14 residues long. Trimming pared 0 bases from V and 8 bases from J, leaving 9 bases between. This sample is part of a study of blood T cell repertoires in COVID-19. The participants were between roughly 18 and 100 years old and came from some 23 US areas. The origin of this receptor is a woman in her 30s with acute COVID-19. The chain has TRBV5-1 and TRBJ1-6; D call uncertain. Material: PBMCs or T cells enriched from blood (not recorded which). CDR3 protein: CASSLVADYSPLHF. Here the CDR3 DNA reads TGCGCCAGCAGCTTGGTAGCGGATTATTCACCCCTCCACTTT.